A single TCR beta chain is shown here with its context. Antigen specificity is unknown. This table comes from immunoSEQ multiplex PCR, and its TCRdb copy is limited to in-frame clones, with some not included. The data show more than 550,000 clones, over 55% seen once. The trim removed 1 base at V and 3 bases at J, leaving 3 bases unmatched. Per the germline V gene, CDR1 is SGHRS and CDR2 is YFSETQ. CDR3 size: 15 residues. The sample originates from a study of shared clonotypes between healthy human individuals. Study background: Sampling drew on donors who were a couple of women and a few men aged 18 to 49. Regarding the study as a whole: Some naive CD4 clonotypes, 4% to 6%, turned up in common across several donors. Since donors were few, the genetic and exposure-history diversity represented was limited.

The clonotype was recovered from a woman aged 25 to 45 in good health. The J gene is TRBJ2-2, the V gene TRBV5-1; 7 nucleotides align to TRBD1. The sample comprised memory CD4+ T cells sorted from blood. Documented subset: CD45RA-negative fraction. The CDR3 region has the DNA TGCGCCAGCAGCTTGAGTGGGACAGACACCGGGGAGCTGTTTTTT. It yields the protein CASSLSGTDTGELFF.